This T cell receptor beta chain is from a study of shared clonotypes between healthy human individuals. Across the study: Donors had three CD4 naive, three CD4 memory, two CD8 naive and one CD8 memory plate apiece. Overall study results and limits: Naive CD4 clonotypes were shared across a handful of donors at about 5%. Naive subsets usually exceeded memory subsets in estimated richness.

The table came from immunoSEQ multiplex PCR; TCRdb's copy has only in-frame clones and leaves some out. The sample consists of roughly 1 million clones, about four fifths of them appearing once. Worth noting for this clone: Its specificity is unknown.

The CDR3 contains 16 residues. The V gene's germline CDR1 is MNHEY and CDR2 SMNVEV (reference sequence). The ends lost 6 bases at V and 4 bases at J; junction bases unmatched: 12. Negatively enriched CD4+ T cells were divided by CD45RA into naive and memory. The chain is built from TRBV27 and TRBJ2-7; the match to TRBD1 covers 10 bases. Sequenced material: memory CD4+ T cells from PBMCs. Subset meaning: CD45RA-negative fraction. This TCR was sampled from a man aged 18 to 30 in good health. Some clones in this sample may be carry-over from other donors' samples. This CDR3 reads CASSILPTGGSYEQYF. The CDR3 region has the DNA TGTGCCAGCAGCATCCTCCCGACAGGGGGCAGTTACGAGCAGTACTTC.